The present T cell receptor beta chain was sequenced within a study of cytomegalovirus exposure and HLA in healthy donors. This clone came up a few times. Trimming shortened V by 4 bases and J by 2 bases, and 5 bases separated the two germline ends. Per the germline V gene, CDR1 is ENHRY and CDR2 is SYGVKD. CDR3 length: 12 residues. Amplification used 60 Vbeta primers and 13 Jbeta primers. Some clones are missing from TCRdb's copy, which holds only in-frame ones; the method was immunoSEQ multiplex PCR. The sample contains under 35,000 clones, approximately 61% of which appear only once. This chain uses TRBV10-3 with TRBJ2-5, with no clear D. This clonotype originated in a middle-aged man in good health and CMV-seropositive. Sample: PBMCs. The CDR3 DNA reads as TGTGCCATCAGTGCACAGCAAGAGACCCAGTACTTC. Residues: CAISAQQETQYF.